The sequence of this TCR beta chain was determined in a study of cytomegalovirus exposure and HLA in healthy donors. Study context: In an early release, HLA-typed donors contributed approximately 80 million unique TCR sequences.

Comment on this clone: Antigen unknown. Sequence at one end of the junction differs from germline and may be a read error. This sample also contains other DNA sequences that code for the same CDR3.

The PCR made use of 60 Vbeta and 13 Jbeta primers. Only in-frame clones appear in the TCRdb table, and some are missing; sequencing was by immunoSEQ multiplex PCR. The table shows about 160,000 clones, with approximately 80% occurring only once. Study findings and constraints: Earlier findings revealed that most TCR beta V segments proved productive either about 87% or about 30% of the time. Later on, a genetic analysis was performed. It linked a missense variant in DCLRE1C with V- and J-gene trimming of TCR beta.

This CDR3 contains 14 residues. Germline-derived CDR1 and CDR2 are PRHDT and FYEKMQ (reference sequence). The gene calls are TRBV13 and TRBJ2-2; TRBD1 might be the D (5 bases). The sample was PBMCs. The TCR originated in a man aged 50 to 60 in good health and CMV-seropositive. DNA for the CDR3: TGTGCCAGCAGGGACATATCGAATACCGGGGAGCTGTTTTTT. Translated: CASRDISNTGELFF.